This T cell receptor beta chain was observed in a study of blood T cell repertoires in COVID-19. At the level of the study: Sites in the United States, Italy and Spain provided acute and convalescent COVID-19 samples.

Per germline, CDR1 MDHEN and CDR2 SYDVKM. The CDR3 is made up of 17 amino acids. V gave up 6 bases and J gave up 0 bases; unmatched junction bases: 10. Per the original data handling: The authors estimated nucleated cell counts from reference gene primer amplification. Some clones are missing from TCRdb's copy, which holds only in-frame ones; the method was immunoSEQ multiplex PCR. D and trimming come from the DNA, and the V and J calls and clone size come from that table. The table shows under 55,000 clones, with approximately 85% occurring only once. This clone has a handful of counts. The specimen sequenced was peripheral blood. This TCR was recovered from a human donor in a cohort sampled during active COVID-19. The chain links TRBV28 to TRBJ2-7; 11 bases fit TRBD2. The DNA of the CDR3 is TGTGCCAGCAGGGGTACTGTAGCGGGAGGGCCCTCCTACGAGCAGTACTTC. Its translation is CASRGTVAGGPSYEQYF.